Only a few counts were recorded for the clone carrying this T cell receptor beta chain. Its target is not known. These data originate in a study of CD8+ T cells in alopecia areata. Study overall: Each day, treated patients took oral tofacitinib twice, at 5 to 10 mg per dose. Study findings and constraints: Alopecia totalis/universalis scalp especially showed more expanded CD8+ clones than normal scalp. Mice gave a clearer picture of TCR sharing than patients did, possibly for HLA-related reasons.

Extraction and reverse transcription of RNA yielded cDNA as the sequencing template. Generated by immunoSEQ multiplex PCR, the TCRdb table keeps only in-frame clones and is missing some. The sample lists roughly 150,000 clones, approximately 50% seen once, with 6% to 7% in the top ten. Peripheral blood samples and lesional scalp punch biopsies were obtained from alopecia areata patients. Deletions cut 0 bases from V and 9 bases from J, with 15 bases between. The CDR3 extends over 14 amino acids. CDR1 is SQVTM and CDR2 is ANQGSEA in the germline V gene. This TCR was sampled from a human donor with alopecia areata. The rearrangement links TRBV29-1 to TRBJ2-1; D may be TRBD1 or TRBD2 (5 bases each). Sequencing input: CD4+ T cells sorted from blood. CDR3 DNA sequence: TGCAGCGTTGAAGATTCGGGGCTAGCCGGTGAGCAGTTCTTC. Translation gives CSVEDSGLAGEQFF.